Below, one TCR beta chain is given with its context. Germline V CDR1 and CDR2: SGHTA, FQGNSA. With 5 bases clipped from V and 5 bases from J, the junction kept 6 bases outside the gene matches. The CDR3 runs 13 residues. The data belong to a study of CD8 T cells in ankylosing spondylitis. TCRdb processed the 5' RACE reads anew with MiXCR; each CDR3 protein has one entry. Here the sample spans some 140,000 distinct CDR3 sequences, 7% to 10% being singletons. This chain links TRBV7-2 with TRBJ2-7; 7 nucleotides align to TRBD2. The sequenced sample consisted of synovial fluid, either unsorted or a sorted T cell fraction (not recorded which). This clonotype was obtained from a male donor with ankylosing spondylitis. CDR3 residues: CASSPWGGDEQYF. Written as DNA, the CDR3 is TGTGCCAGCAGCCCATGGGGGGGGGACGAGCAGTACTTC. Combining the CDR3 with reference TRBV7-2 and TRBJ2-7 gives the whole variable domain GAGVSQSPSNKVTEKGKDVELRCDPISGHTALYWYRQSLGQGLEFLIYFQGNSAPDKSGLPSDRFSAERTGGSVSTLTIQRTQQEDSAVYLCASSPWGGDEQYFGPGTRLTVT.